This entry features one TCR beta chain sequence. No antigen is known for it. This specimen includes other DNA sequences encoding the same CDR3. This sample stems from a study of T cell responses to AZD1222 COVID-19 vaccine. General observations from the study: Only five or six AZD1222 recipients were seropositive at baseline.

Assay: immunoSEQ multiplex PCR; the TCRdb copy retains only in-frame clones and omits some. The sample lists roughly 270,000 clones, 94% occurring once. Germline CDR1 reads MDHEN; CDR2 reads SYDVKM. V lost 4 bases and J 0 bases, leaving 9 bases between the germline ends. The CDR3 extends over 14 amino acids. The receptor's source is an adult who received the AZD1222 COVID-19 vaccine. This rearrangement joins TRBV28 to TRBJ1-1, with D perhaps matching TRBD1 (5 bases). Sequencing used peripheral blood, obtained 28 days after the second AZD1222 dose. The CDR3 DNA reads TGTGCCAGCAGTTCAGGGCAGTTGAACACTGAAGCTTTCTTT. Translated, it gives CASSSGQLNTEAFF.